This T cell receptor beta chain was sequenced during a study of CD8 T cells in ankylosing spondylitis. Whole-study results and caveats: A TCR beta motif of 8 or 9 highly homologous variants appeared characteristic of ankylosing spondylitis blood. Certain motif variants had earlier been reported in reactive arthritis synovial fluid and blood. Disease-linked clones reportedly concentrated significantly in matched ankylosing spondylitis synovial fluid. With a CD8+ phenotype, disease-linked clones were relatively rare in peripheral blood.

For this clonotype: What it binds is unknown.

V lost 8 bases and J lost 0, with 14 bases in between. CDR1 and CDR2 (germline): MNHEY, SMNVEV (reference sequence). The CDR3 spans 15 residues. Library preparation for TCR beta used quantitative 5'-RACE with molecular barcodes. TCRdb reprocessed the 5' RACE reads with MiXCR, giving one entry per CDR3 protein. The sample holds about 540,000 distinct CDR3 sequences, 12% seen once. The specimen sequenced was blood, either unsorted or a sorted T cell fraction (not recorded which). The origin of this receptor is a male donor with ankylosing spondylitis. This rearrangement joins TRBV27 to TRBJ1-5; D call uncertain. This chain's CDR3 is CASSPGEYSNQPQHF. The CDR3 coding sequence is TGTGCCAGCTCCCCTGGAGAATATAGCAATCAGCCCCAGCATTTT.